This T cell receptor beta chain emerged from a study of patients and donors after allogeneic stem cell transplantation. One entry per CDR3 protein results from TCRdb running MiXCR on the RT-PCR reads. Among approximately 160,000 distinct CDR3 sequences listed, about 32% were seen once. Trimming cost V 5 bases and J 0 bases; bases outside gene matches: 13. Germline V gives CDR1 MNHEY, CDR2 SVGAGI. This CDR3 region has 18 residues. The TCR sequence derives from a human donor who was either an allogeneic HSCT recipient or a stem cell or donor lymphocyte infusion donor (not recorded which). It is not recorded whose cells these are; they may come from a transplant donor. Material for sequencing was blood, either unsorted or a sorted T cell fraction (not recorded which). V gene TRBV6-5 combines with J gene TRBJ2-7; TRBD2 agrees at 10 bases. The DNA of the CDR3 is TGTGCCAGCAGTATAGCGGGAGGCGCACCAACTTTCTCCTACGAGCAGTACTTC. Translating gives CASSIAGGAPTFSYEQYF.